There are a few counts of the clone carrying this TCR beta chain. The antigen remains undetermined. Primers included in the PCR were 60 Vbeta and 13 Jbeta primers. TCRdb's table, derived via immunoSEQ multiplex PCR, lists solely in-frame clones and lacks some. Of approximately 99,000 clones listed, about four fifths were seen once; the top ten hold over 2.5%. Germline values: CDR1 SQVTM, CDR2 ANQGSEA. Losses at the gene ends were 7 bases for V and 8 bases for J; bases not matched to a gene: 10. The CDR3 length is 12 residues. The sample originates from a study of cytomegalovirus exposure and HLA in healthy donors. Overall study findings and caveats: Cytomegalovirus status was reportedly diagnosed by the classifier with high specificity and sensitivity. Common viral pathogens (according to a later analysis) appeared linked to several of the most significant clusters. Likely technical artifact: a cluster of highly shared sequence variants. The study put some 150 TCR beta chains on its list as cytomegalovirus-associated.

Input material: PBMCs. This chain joins TRBV29-1 and TRBJ1-1; 7 bases line up with TRBD1. This sequence originates from a male donor in good health and CMV-seropositive. CDR3 nucleotide sequence: TGCAGCGCTAAGCTTCCAGGGGGGGAAGCTTTCTTT. The encoded protein is CSAKLPGGEAFF.